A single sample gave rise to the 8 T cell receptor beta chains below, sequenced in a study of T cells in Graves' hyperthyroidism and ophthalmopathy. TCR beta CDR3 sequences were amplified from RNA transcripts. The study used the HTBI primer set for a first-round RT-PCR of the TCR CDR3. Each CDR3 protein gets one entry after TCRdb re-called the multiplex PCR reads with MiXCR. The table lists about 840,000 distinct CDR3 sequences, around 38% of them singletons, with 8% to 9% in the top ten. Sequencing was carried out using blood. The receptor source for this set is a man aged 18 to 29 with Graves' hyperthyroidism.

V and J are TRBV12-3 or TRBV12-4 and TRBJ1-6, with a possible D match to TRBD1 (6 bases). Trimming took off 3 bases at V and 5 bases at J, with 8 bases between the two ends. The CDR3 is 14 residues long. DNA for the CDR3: TGTGCCAGCAGTTTTAACAGGGATAATTCACCCCTCCACTTT. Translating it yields CASSFNRDNSPLHF.

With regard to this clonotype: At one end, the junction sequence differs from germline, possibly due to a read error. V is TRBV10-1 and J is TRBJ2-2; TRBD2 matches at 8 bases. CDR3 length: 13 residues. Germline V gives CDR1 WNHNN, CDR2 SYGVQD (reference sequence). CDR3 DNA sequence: TGTGCCATTTGGGCGGGAGGCACCGGGGAGCTGTTTTTT. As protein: CAIWAGGTGELFF.

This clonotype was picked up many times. Here the CDR3 reads CASSMGVETQYF. For the CDR3, the DNA is TGTGCCAGTAGTATGGGGGTGGAGACCCAGTACTTC. The gene calls are TRBV19 and TRBJ2-5; tentatively, D is TRBD1 or TRBD2 (5 bases each). The CDR3 has 12 amino acids. CDR1 is LNHDA and CDR2 is SQIVND in the germline V gene (reference sequence). The V end lost 3 bases, the J end lost 5 bases, and 7 bases lay between the germline ends.

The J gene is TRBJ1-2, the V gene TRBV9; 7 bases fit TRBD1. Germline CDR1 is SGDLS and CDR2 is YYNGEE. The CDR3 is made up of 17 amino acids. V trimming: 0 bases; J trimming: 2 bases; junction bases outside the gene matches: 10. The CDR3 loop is CASSVAVATGSNYGYTF. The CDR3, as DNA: TGTGCCAGCAGCGTAGCTGTGGCGACAGGGTCCAACTATGGCTACACCTTC.

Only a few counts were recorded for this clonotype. CDR3 coding DNA: TGTGCCAGCAGCCAAATGGCAGGGAACACCGGGGAGCTGTTTTTT. Translation gives CASSQMAGNTGELFF. The chain links TRBV2 to TRBJ2-2; D gene ambiguous. Trimming removed 6 bases at V and 1 base at J, with 12 bases between. Germline values: CDR1 SNHLY, CDR2 FYNNEI. This CDR3 contains 15 residues.

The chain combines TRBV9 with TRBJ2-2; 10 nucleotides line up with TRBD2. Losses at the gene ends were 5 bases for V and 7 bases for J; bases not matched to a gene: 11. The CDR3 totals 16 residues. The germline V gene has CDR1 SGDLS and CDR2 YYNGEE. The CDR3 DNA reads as TGTGCCAGCAGTTATGTACTAGCGGGATCGAGCGGGGAGCTGTTTTTT. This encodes CASSYVLAGSSGELFF.

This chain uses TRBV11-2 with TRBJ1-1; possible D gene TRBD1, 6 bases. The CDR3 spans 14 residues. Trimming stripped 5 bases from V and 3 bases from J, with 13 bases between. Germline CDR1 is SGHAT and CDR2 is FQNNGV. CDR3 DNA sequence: TGTGCCAGCAGCGGGACAACCCGGGACACTGAAGCTTTCTTT. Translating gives CASSGTTRDTEAFF.

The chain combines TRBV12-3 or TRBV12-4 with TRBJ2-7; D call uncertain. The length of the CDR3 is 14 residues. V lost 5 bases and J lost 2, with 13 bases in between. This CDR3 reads CASSGSRKAYEQYF. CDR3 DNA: TGTGCCAGCAGTGGATCACGGAAGGCCTACGAGCAGTACTTC.